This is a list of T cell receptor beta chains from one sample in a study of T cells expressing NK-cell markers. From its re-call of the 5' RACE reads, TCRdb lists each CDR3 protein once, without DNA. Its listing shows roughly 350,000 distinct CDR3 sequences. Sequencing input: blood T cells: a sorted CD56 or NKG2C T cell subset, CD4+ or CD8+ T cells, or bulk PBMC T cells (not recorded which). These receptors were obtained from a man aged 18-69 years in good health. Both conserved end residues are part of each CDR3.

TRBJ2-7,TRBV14,CASSPQTGGFYEQYF
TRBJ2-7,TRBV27,CASRTGAGYEQYF
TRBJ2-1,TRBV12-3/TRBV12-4,CASSFGAGGLSYNEQFF
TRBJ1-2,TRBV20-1,CSARMVGFYGYTF
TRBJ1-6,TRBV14,CASSQDLGRTANSPLHF
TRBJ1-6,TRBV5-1,CASSLAGGGTGSSPLHF
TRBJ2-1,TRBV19,CASSMVIGVGNEQFF
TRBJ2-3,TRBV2,CASSDFPGQGDTQYF
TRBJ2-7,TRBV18,CASSPLGTESSYEQYF
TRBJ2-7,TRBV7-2,CASRQTGGAYEQYF
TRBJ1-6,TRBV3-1,CASSLGSGTVSPLHF
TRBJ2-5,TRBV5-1,CASSVTSGATQETQYF
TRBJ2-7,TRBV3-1,CASSPLGLAGVYEQYF
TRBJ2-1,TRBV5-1,CASSPARTSKGHNEQFF
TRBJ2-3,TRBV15,CATSAGKLADPYTDTQYF
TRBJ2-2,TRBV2,CASSKTTGVRTGELFF
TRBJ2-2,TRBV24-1,CATSDPHFEGTGELFF
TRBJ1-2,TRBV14,CASSQAQGAWYGYTF
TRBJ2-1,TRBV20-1,CSATDSDYREQFF
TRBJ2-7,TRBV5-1,CASSTAGRKSSYEQYF
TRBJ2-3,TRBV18,CASSLSVAGETDTQYF
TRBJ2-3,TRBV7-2,CASSLAGQRGDTDTQYF
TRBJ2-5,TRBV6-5,CASSYLLGTGKETQYF
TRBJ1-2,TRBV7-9,CASRPGQGAGYTF
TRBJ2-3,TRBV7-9,CASSHPGTTVTQYF
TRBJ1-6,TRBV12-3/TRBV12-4,CASREFGGSGSPLHF
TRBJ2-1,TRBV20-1,CSAPPITGSYNEQFF
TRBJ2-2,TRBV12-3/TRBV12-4,CASRSGTGAGELFF
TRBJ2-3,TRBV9,CASSPAGRPANTDTQYF
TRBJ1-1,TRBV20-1,CSANLGRGRTEAFF
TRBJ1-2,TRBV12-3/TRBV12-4,CASRRQGANYGYTF
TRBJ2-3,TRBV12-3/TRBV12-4,CASSLMILGNTQYF
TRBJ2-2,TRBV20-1,CSARPIGLAGGPGELFF
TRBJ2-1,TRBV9,CASSALLGGPSYNEQFF
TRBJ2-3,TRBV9,CASSAPGASGGTDTQYF
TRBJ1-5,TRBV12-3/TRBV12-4,CASSFLRLQGNQPQHF
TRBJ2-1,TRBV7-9,CASSHIAKGSSDEQFF
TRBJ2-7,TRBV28,CASSLNFIRTDVYEQYF
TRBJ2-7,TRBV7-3,CASSPAAGGGSYEQYF
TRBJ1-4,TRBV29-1,CSSRTGEKLFF
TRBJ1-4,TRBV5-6,CASSLSVRGEEKLFF
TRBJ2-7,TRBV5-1,CASSFGSGQIHEQYF
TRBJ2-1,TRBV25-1,CASEDSGTPFNEQFF